A single T cell receptor (beta chain) is shown here with its context. The data belong to a study of blood T cell repertoires in COVID-19. For the study at large: The origin of the acute and convalescent COVID-19 samples was the United States, Italy and Spain. PBMCs, B-cell-depleted T cells, or T cells provided the cDNA or gDNA that made up the material.

Germline CDR1 is MNHEY and CDR2 is SMNVEV (reference sequence). J was trimmed by 1 base and V by 9 bases; bases with no gene match: 5. The CDR3 covers 14 residues. Authors' analysis steps: Estimated nucleated cell counts came from reference gene primer amplification. The data were produced by immunoSEQ multiplex PCR, yet TCRdb's version contains in-frame clones alone and is incomplete. V, J and clone size are taken as reported in that table, and D and trimming were inferred from the DNA itself. The sample consists of about 120,000 clones, roughly 82% of them appearing once. The clonotype originates from a human donor in a cohort sampled during active COVID-19. Sequencing was performed on peripheral blood. The chain is built from TRBV27 and TRBJ2-1; 8 positions agree with TRBD2. This chain's CDR3 is CARSLAVSYNEQFF. As DNA, the CDR3 is TGTGCCAGGTCACTAGCGGTTTCCTACAATGAGCAGTTCTTC.